This T cell receptor beta chain was sequenced during a study of Graves' ophthalmopathy and Graves' hyperthyroidism. Study-level points and caveats: A majority of expanded thyroid clonotypes exceeding 0.001 frequency were likewise present in blood.

CDR1 and CDR2 from the germline V gene are MNHNS and SASEGT. The CDR3 covers 15 residues. V lost 6 bases, J lost 8 bases, and 14 bases stayed unmatched. TCR beta CDR3 regions were amplified from RNA transcripts. RT-PCR with HTBI primers came first, then second-round multiplex PCR. Each CDR3 protein gets one entry after TCRdb re-called the multiplex PCR reads with MiXCR. Of roughly 230,000 distinct CDR3 sequences listed, roughly 21% were seen once; the top ten hold around 45%. Ophthalmopathy donors were characterized by moderate-to-severe activity, CAS of at least 3, NOSPECS of at least 4, and duration under 3 months. PBMCs originated in about 9.8 ml of fresh peripheral blood. This clonotype was counted a few times. The antigen remains unidentified.

Sequencing was carried out using peripheral blood. The TCR sequence derives from a woman aged 50 to 60 with Graves' ophthalmopathy. The chain is built from TRBV6-1 and TRBJ2-7, with 9 bases identical to TRBD2. The CDR3 sequence: CASRRLAGVSIQQYF. The CDR3 DNA reads as TGTGCCAGCAGGCGTTTAGCGGGAGTTTCCATCCAGCAGTACTTC.